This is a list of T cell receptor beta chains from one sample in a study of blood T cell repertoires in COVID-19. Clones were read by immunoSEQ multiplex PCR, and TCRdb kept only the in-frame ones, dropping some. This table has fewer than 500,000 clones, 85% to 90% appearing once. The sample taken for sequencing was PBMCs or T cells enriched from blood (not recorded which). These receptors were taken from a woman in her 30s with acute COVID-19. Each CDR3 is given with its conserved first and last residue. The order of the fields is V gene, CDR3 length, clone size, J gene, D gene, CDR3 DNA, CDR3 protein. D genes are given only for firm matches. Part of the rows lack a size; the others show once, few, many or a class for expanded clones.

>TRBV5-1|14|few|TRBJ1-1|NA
TGCGCCAGCAGCTCTAATTCAGGGAACACTGAAGCTTTCTTT
CASSSNSGNTEAFF
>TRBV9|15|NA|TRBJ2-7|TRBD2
TGTGCCAGCAGCGAGGGGGCGGGGGGGCCCTACGAGCAGTACTTC
CASSEGAGGPYEQYF
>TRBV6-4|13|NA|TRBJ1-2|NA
TGTGCCAGCAGTCCTACACAGGGTCAGGGCTACACCTTC
CASSPTQGQGYTF
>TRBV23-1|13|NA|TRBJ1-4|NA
TGCGCCAGCAGTCACTCGGGACAAGAAAAACTGTTTTTT
CASSHSGQEKLFF
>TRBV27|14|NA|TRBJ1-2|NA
TGTGCCAGCAGTTTACGCCGAGGGAACTATGGCTACACCTTC
CASSLRRGNYGYTF
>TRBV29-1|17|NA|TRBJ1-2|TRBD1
TGCAGCGTTGAAGGGCTGACAGGGGCAAACACGAACTATGGCTACACCTTC
CSVEGLTGANTNYGYTF
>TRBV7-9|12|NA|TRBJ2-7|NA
TGTGCCAGCAGCCCCAGGGTTTACGAGCAGTACTTC
CASSPRVYEQYF
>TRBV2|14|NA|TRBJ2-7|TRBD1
TGTGCCAGCAAACCCCGGGGACAGGGGAACGAGCAGTACTTC
CASKPRGQGNEQYF
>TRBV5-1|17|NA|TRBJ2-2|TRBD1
TGCGCCAGCAGCTTGGGACCGGAGACAGGGGATAACGGGGAGCTGTTTTTT
CASSLGPETGDNGELFF
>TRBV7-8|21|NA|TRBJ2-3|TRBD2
TGTGCCAGCAGCCCGAGCCGGATCTCCGGGGGGGCCCGCTATCATGCAGATACGCAGTATTTT
CASSPSRISGGARYHADTQYF
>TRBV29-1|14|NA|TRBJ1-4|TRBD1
TGCAGCGTAGCTTCGGGACAGGGTCATGAAAAACTGTTTTTT
CSVASGQGHEKLFF
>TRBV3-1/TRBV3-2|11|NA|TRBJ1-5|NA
TGTGCCAGCAGCCACGGGCAGCCCCAGCATTTT
CASSHGQPQHF
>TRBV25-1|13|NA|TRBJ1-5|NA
TGTGCCAGCAGTGCGCGATACAATCAGCCCCAGCATTTT
CASSARYNQPQHF
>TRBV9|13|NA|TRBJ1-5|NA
TGTGCCAGCAGCGTGCAGGATGATCAGCCCCAGCATTTT
CASSVQDDQPQHF
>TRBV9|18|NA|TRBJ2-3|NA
TGTGCCAGCAGCGTCCTCCCCAGGGCCGGTAACCCACCAGATACGCAGTATTTT
CASSVLPRAGNPPDTQYF
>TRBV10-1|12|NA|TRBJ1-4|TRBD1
TGCGCCAGCAGCCGTGGACAGGGAAAACTGTTTTTT
CASSRGQGKLFF
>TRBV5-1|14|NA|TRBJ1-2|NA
TGCGCCAGCAGCAAAACTCAGGGAAACTATGGCTACACCTTC
CASSKTQGNYGYTF
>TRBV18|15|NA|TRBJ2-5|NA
TGTGCCAGCTCACCAAAGGGAGGTTTCCAAGAGACCCAGTACTTC
CASSPKGGFQETQYF
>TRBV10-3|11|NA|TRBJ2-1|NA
TGTGCCATCCATCGGGGGAATGAGCAGTTCTTC
CAIHRGNEQFF
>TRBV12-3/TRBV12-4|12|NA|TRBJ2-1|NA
TGTGCCAGCAGCCCCGTAGGGGATGAGCAGTTCTTC
CASSPVGDEQFF
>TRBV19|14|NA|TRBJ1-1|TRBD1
TGTGCCAGTAGCCACAGGGGGCGGGTCACTGAAGCTTTCTTT
CASSHRGRVTEAFF
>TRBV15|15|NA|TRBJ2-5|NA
TGTGCCACCAGCCGAACTGACAGGTACCAAGAGACCCAGTACTTC
CATSRTDRYQETQYF
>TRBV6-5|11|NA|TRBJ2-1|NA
TGTGCCAGCAGCCGGGACAATGAGCAGTTCTTC
CASSRDNEQFF
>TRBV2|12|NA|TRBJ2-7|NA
TGTGCCAGCCAGGAAAACCGTTACGAGCAGTACTTC
CASQENRYEQYF
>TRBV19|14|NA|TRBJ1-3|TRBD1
TGTGCCAGTAGTCTCGGACAGGGAGGAAACACCATATATTTT
CASSLGQGGNTIYF
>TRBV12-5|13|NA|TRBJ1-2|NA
TGTGCTAGTGGTTCCACAGGGAACTATGGCTACACCTTC
CASGSTGNYGYTF
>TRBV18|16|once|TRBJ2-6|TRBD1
TGTGCCAGCTCACAGACGGGACAGACTGGGGCCAACGTCCTGACTTTC
CASSQTGQTGANVLTF
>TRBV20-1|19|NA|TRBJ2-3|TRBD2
TGCAGTGCTAGTTCGGGACTAGCGGGGGGACCCGTTACCTCAGATACGCAGTATTTT
CSASSGLAGGPVTSDTQYF
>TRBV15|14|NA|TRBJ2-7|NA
TGTGCCACCAGCAGAGATCGAGGGCGTGGGTGGCAGTACTTC
CATSRDRGRGWQYF
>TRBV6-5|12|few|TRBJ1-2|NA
TGTGCCAGCAGTCGACGAGGCTATGGCTACACCTTC
CASSRRGYGYTF
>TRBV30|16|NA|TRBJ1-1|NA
TGTGCCTGGAGTGACCCGGCCTTACGGGGGAACACTGAAGCTTTCTTT
CAWSDPALRGNTEAFF
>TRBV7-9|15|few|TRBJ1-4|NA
TGTGCCAGCAGCTTCGTACTACCCGAGGGGGGGAAACTGTTTTTT
CASSFVLPEGGKLFF
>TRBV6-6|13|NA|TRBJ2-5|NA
TGTGCCAGCACCCCCCCAGGAGGGGAGACCCAGTACTTC
CASTPPGGETQYF
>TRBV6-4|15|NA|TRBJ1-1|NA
TGTGCCAGCACCTACTTAACAGGTCCTTGTACTGAAGCTTTCTTT
CASTYLTGPCTEAFF
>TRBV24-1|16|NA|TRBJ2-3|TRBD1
TGTGCCACCAGTGACCTGCCGGGACAGGGAACAGATACGCAGTATTTT
CATSDLPGQGTDTQYF
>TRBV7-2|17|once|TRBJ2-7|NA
TGTGCCAGCAGCCGTCCAGGCAGGGCCCCCCTCCTGGACGAGCAGTACTTC
CASSRPGRAPLLDEQYF
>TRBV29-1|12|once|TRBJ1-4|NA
TGCAGCGTCCTGGCAGGGGCTGAAAAACTGTTTTTT
CSVLAGAEKLFF
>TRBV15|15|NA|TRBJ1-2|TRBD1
TGTGCCACCAGCAGAACTACGGGACAGGCCTATGGCTACACCTTC
CATSRTTGQAYGYTF